A single sample is the source of the 12 T cell receptor beta chains below, sequenced in a study of blood T cell repertoires in COVID-19. The repertoire was sequenced with immunoSEQ multiplex PCR; TCRdb's copy has only in-frame clones and lacks some. Of over 200,000 clones listed, about 83% were seen once; the top ten hold around 1.3%. Sequencing used peripheral blood. These receptors were collected from a woman aged 30 to 39 with COVID-19, enrolled during active disease.

The V gene is TRBV19, the J gene TRBJ1-5; possibly TRBD1 for D (5 bases). Germline values: CDR1 LNHDA, CDR2 SQIVND (reference sequence). This CDR3 is 14 amino acids long. Trimming took 3 bases from V and 3 from J, leaving 9 bases between them. The CDR3, as DNA: TGTGCCAGTAGTATCAGGGTTACCAATCAGCCCCAGCATTTT. Encoded protein: CASSIRVTNQPQHF.

This clone came up a few times. The chain recombines TRBV10-3 with TRBJ2-3; tentatively, D is TRBD1 (6 bases). The CDR3 totals 15 residues. The germline V gene encodes CDR1 ENHRY and CDR2 SYGVKD. V lost 4 bases to trimming and J lost 6 bases, with 17 bases between them. In DNA, the CDR3 is TGTGCCATCAGTGGAGAAGGGGGAGAGGGGGATACGCAGTATTTT. Its protein product is CAISGEGGEGDTQYF.

The table lists this clone with a count of one. The rearrangement links TRBV4-3 to TRBJ1-2; D may be TRBD1 (6 bases). This CDR3 contains 15 residues. V lost 0 bases and J lost 6, with 14 bases in between. Germline CDR1 and CDR2: LGHNA and YSLEER. CDR3: CASSQEFTQGHGYTF. The CDR3 bases are TGCGCCAGCAGCCAAGAATTTACACAGGGCCATGGCTACACCTTC.

The chain carries TRBV5-1 and TRBJ1-6; D uncertain. There are 16 residues in the CDR3. Trimming took off 0 bases at V and 8 bases at J, with 15 bases between the two ends. CDR1 and CDR2 from the germline V gene are SGHRS and YFSETQ. CDR3: CASSLAGRGGDSPLHF. The CDR3 DNA reads as TGCGCCAGCAGCTTGGCGGGTCGGGGTGGGGATTCACCCCTCCACTTT.

V is TRBV7-7 and J is TRBJ1-1; TRBD1 is a possible D gene (5 bases). Between the trimmed V and J ends, which lost 1 base and 0 bases, there was a span of 9 bases. This CDR3 has 15 amino acids. The germline gives CDR1 SSHAT, CDR2 FNYEAQ (reference sequence). In DNA, the CDR3 is TGTGCCAGCAGCTTAGATGGGGCGGTGAACACTGAAGCTTTCTTT. Translation: CASSLDGAVNTEAFF.

This chain connects TRBV28 to TRBJ2-3, with D perhaps TRBD1 (7 bases). The germline gives CDR1 MDHEN, CDR2 SYDVKM. CDR3 length: 15 residues. V lost 3 bases to trimming and J lost 4 bases, with 14 bases between them. The CDR3 protein is CASSLSQGGADTQYF. In DNA form, the CDR3 reads TGTGCCAGCAGTTTGAGCCAGGGGGGCGCAGATACGCAGTATTTT.

Comments on this clone: Sequence at one end of the junction differs from germline and may be a read error. The rearrangement uses TRBV20-1 and TRBJ1-5; maybe TRBD1 (5 bases). This CDR3 spans 11 amino acids. CDR1 is DFQATT and CDR2 is SNEGSKA in the germline V gene (reference sequence). The CDR3 spells CGTYSNQPQHF. CDR3 sequence (DNA): TGTGGGACTTATAGCAATCAGCCCCAGCATTTT.

The chain links TRBV7-9 to TRBJ1-5, with 7 bases aligning to TRBD1. The trim removed 1 base at V and 3 bases at J, leaving 12 bases unmatched. The germline gives CDR1 SEHNR, CDR2 FQNEAQ (reference sequence). CDR3 length: 18 residues. The CDR3 DNA sequence: TGTGCCAGCAGCTTAGTGGGTCCCGGGACAGTCCCCAATCAGCCCCAGCATTTT. Translating it yields CASSLVGPGTVPNQPQHF.

V is TRBV11-2 and J is TRBJ2-7, with TRBD1 matching 9 bases. Germline V gene data show CDR1 as SGHAT and CDR2 as FQNNGV. This CDR3 is built from 13 residues. V lost 6 bases to trimming and J lost 5 bases; unmatched junction nucleotides: 5. The CDR3 loop reads CASRLTGGHEQYF. In DNA, the CDR3 is TGTGCCAGCAGACTGACAGGGGGACACGAGCAGTACTTC.

V gene TRBV11-2 combines with J gene TRBJ2-7, with D possibly matching TRBD1 (6 bases). The germline V gene encodes CDR1 SGHAT and CDR2 FQNNGV. The CDR3 runs 11 residues. The V end was cut by 6 bases, the J end by 6 bases, with 9 bases between. CDR3 amino acids: CASRWGLEQYF. The CDR3 DNA is TGTGCCAGCAGATGGGGGCTCGAGCAGTACTTC.

The chain carries TRBV30 and TRBJ1-6, with 9 bases that match TRBD1. The junction had 5 bases not matched to a gene; V was cut back by 4 bases and J by 7 bases. CDR1 and CDR2 (germline): GTSNPN, SVGIG (reference sequence). The CDR3 covers 14 residues. CDR3 loop: CAWIQGTGNSPLHF. Here the CDR3 DNA reads TGTGCCTGGATTCAAGGGACAGGGAATTCACCCCTCCACTTT.

The chain recombines TRBV19 with TRBJ2-5; tentatively, D is TRBD1 (8 bases). Trimming left V 5 bases short and J 7 bases short, with 17 bases between. The germline V gene has CDR1 LNHDA and CDR2 SQIVND (reference sequence). The CDR3 runs to 14 residues. The CDR3 loop is CASSWDRSGGTQYF. The CDR3 nucleotides are TGTGCCAGTAGTTGGGACAGGTCGGGGGGGACCCAGTACTTC.